The 7 T cell receptor beta chains reported below all come from one sample, sequenced in a study of cytomegalovirus exposure and HLA in healthy donors. The data were produced by immunoSEQ multiplex PCR, yet TCRdb's version contains in-frame clones alone and is incomplete. The data contain fewer than 75,000 clones, roughly 95% of them singletons. Sequenced sample: PBMCs. The receptors originated from a man aged 18-30 years in good health and CMV-seronegative.

The sample holds one count of this clone. The chain carries TRBV27 and TRBJ2-7, with TRBD1 matching over 8 bases. J gave up 2 bases and V 8 bases, and 8 bases lay outside the gene matches. This CDR3 comprises 14 residues. Germline V gene data show CDR1 as MNHEY and CDR2 as SMNVEV (reference sequence). The CDR3 loop is CASGDGQGPYEQYF. CDR3 DNA: TGTGCCAGCGGAGACGGACAGGGTCCCTACGAGCAGTACTTC.

J is TRBJ1-1 and V is TRBV5-6; 7 nucleotides agree with TRBD1. The V segment lost 3 bases and the J segment 11 bases; nucleotides outside the gene matches: 10. Germline lookup yields CDR1 SGHDT and CDR2 YYEEEE. The CDR3 is made up of 13 amino acids. The CDR3 region is CASSSGQPTAAFF. Written as DNA, the CDR3 is TGTGCCAGCAGCTCGGGACAGCCAACAGCGGCTTTCTTT.

The CDR3, as DNA: TGTGCCACCTGGACAGGGCTCTCCTACGAGCAGTACTTC. Amino acids: CATWTGLSYEQYF. J is TRBJ2-7 and V is TRBV6-1; 8 positions match TRBD1. Germline-derived CDR1 and CDR2 are MNHNS and SASEGT. This CDR3 has 13 amino acids. Germline trimming cut 10 bases from V and 0 bases from J; bases unmatched to any gene: 5.

The CDR3 loop is CASSIPGGLHTEAFF. The CDR3 DNA is TGTGCCAGTAGTATCCCCGGGGGGCTTCACACTGAAGCTTTCTTT. The V call is TRBV19, the J call TRBJ1-1; possible D gene TRBD1, 6 bases. V was cut by 3 bases and J by 3 bases, with 14 bases left in between. The germline CDR1 and CDR2 sequences are LNHDA and SQIVND (reference sequence). The CDR3 covers 15 residues.

The rearrangement joins TRBV28 to TRBJ2-7; D might be TRBD1 (6 bases). V was trimmed by 5 bases and J by 1 base, leaving 15 bases between them. CDR1 and CDR2 from the germline V gene are MDHEN and SYDVKM. The CDR3 totals 15 residues. Here the CDR3 reads CASSPGHQFSYEQYF. For the CDR3, the DNA is TGTGCCAGCAGTCCGGGACACCAATTTTCCTACGAGCAGTACTTC.

V gene TRBV19 combines with J gene TRBJ2-7; D not resolved. This CDR3 has 13 residues. The germline gives CDR1 LNHDA, CDR2 SQIVND (reference sequence). V shed 5 bases and J shed 0 bases, with 8 bases lying between them. The CDR3 is CASSHSLSYEQYF. The CDR3 coding sequence is TGTGCCAGTAGTCACAGTCTCTCCTACGAGCAGTACTTC.

This clone was observed a single time. This rearrangement joins TRBV27 to TRBJ2-2, with D tentatively TRBD1 (5 bases). V lost 8 bases and J 8 bases, leaving 18 bases between the germline ends. Germline loops: CDR1 MNHEY, CDR2 SMNVEV (reference sequence). The CDR3 has 14 residues. The CDR3, as DNA: TGTGCCAGCTCAGGACATGGGGATGTGGGGGAGCTGTTTTTT. Encoded protein: CASSGHGDVGELFF.